This T cell receptor (beta chain) was recovered during a study of cytomegalovirus exposure and HLA in healthy donors. The PCR had 60 Vbeta and 13 Jbeta primers. Clones were sequenced by immunoSEQ multiplex PCR, and TCRdb holds only the in-frame ones, with some missing. The sample has approximately 150,000 clones; roughly 77% are singletons. The CDR3 runs 14 residues. Germline lookup yields CDR1 SGHNT and CDR2 YYREEE (reference sequence). V shed 0 bases and J shed 1 base, with 8 bases lying between them. The receptor's source is a human donor in good health. This chain joins TRBV5-4 and TRBJ2-7, with D hard to call. Input material: PBMCs. The CDR3 DNA is TGTGCCAGCAGCTTGGATCTGGCTTCCTACGAGCAGTACTTC. Residues: CASSLDLASYEQYF.